The 26 T cell receptor beta chains below all came from one sample that was sequenced in a study of blood T cell repertoires in COVID-19. TCRdb keeps only in-frame clones here, not all; method: immunoSEQ multiplex PCR. The table includes 250,000 to 350,000 clones, 89% detected once. The sample taken for sequencing was peripheral blood. All receptors come from a woman between 40 and 55 years old who had recovered from COVID-19.

The V call is TRBV5-1, the J call TRBJ1-1; no reliable D call. Germline values: CDR1 SGHRS, CDR2 YFSETQ. V was pared by 2 bases and J by 7 bases, with 12 bases between. The CDR3 totals 13 residues. The CDR3 bases are TGCGCCAGCAGCTTCTCTGGGCTGGGTGAAGCTTTCTTT. Protein product: CASSFSGLGEAFF.

V gene TRBV11-2 combines with J gene TRBJ1-2; D is possibly TRBD1 (6 bases). Germline CDR1 SGHAT, CDR2 FQNNGV. V lost 5 bases and J 2 bases, leaving 12 bases between the germline ends. The CDR3 spans 14 residues. The CDR3 DNA reads as TGTGCCAGCAGCATTACCGACAGGAACTATGGCTACACCTTC. Translation: CASSITDRNYGYTF.

The V call is TRBV4-1, the J call TRBJ2-2; 9 bases are a match to TRBD2. The CDR3 runs to 19 residues. V gave up 5 bases and J gave up 2 bases; unmatched junction bases: 15. Looked up from germline, CDR1 is MGHRA and CDR2 is YSYEKL. The CDR3 is CASSFGEGASGKNTGELFF. The CDR3 coding sequence is TGCGCCAGCAGCTTCGGTGAAGGCGCTAGCGGGAAAAACACCGGGGAGCTGTTTTTT.

This clone was detected only once. V and J are TRBV5-1 and TRBJ2-1; TRBD2 matches at 10 bases. The ends lost 0 bases at V and 1 base at J; junction bases unmatched: 4. The CDR3 is 17 residues long. From germline, CDR1 is SGHRS and CDR2 YFSETQ. The CDR3 nucleotides are TGCGCCAGCAGCTTGGTGGCTAGCGGGAGTTCCTACAATGAGCAGTTCTTC. This codes for CASSLVASGSSYNEQFF.

This clone has only one observation. V gene TRBV6-5 combines with J gene TRBJ2-1, with D possibly matching TRBD2 (6 bases). The CDR3 consists of 14 residues. Germline CDR1 and CDR2: MNHEY and SVGAGI. Trimming left V 8 bases short and J 3 bases short, with 14 bases between. DNA for the CDR3: TGTGCCAGCCTTAGGGAGGCTGGCTACAATGAGCAGTTCTTC. This sequence encodes CASLREAGYNEQFF.

The gene calls are TRBV5-8 and TRBJ2-2, with 12 bases fitting TRBD2. Germline-derived CDR1 and CDR2 are SGHTS and YDEGEE. Trimming took 3 bases from V and 4 from J; bases not matched to a gene: 10. This CDR3 contains 18 residues. This CDR3 is CASSSQTSGRQGTGELFF. DNA for the CDR3: TGTGCCAGCAGCTCTCAGACTAGCGGGAGACAAGGCACCGGGGAGCTGTTTTTT.

The V gene is TRBV30, the J gene TRBJ1-5; D may be TRBD1 (5 bases). The V end was cut by 6 bases, the J end by 6 bases, with 15 bases between. The germline V gene has CDR1 GTSNPN and CDR2 SVGIG (reference sequence). This CDR3 contains 13 residues. The CDR3 here is CACLEGRVQPQHF. For the CDR3, the DNA is TGTGCCTGCCTGGAGGGGAGGGTTCAGCCCCAGCATTTT.

V usage is TRBV24-1 and J usage is TRBJ2-7; D may be TRBD2 (6 bases). Trimming took off 8 bases at V and 1 base at J, with 17 bases between the two ends. Germline assignment: CDR1 KGHDR and CDR2 SFDVKD. This CDR3 contains 15 residues. The CDR3 region is CATIGRPAESYEQYF. CDR3 coding DNA: TGTGCCACCATTGGGAGGCCAGCGGAATCCTACGAGCAGTACTTC.

This chain connects TRBV28 to TRBJ2-3; 10 bases are shared with TRBD2. The V and J ends lost 5 bases and 1 base, in that order; junction bases with no gene match: 15. The CDR3 runs to 19 residues. Germline assignment: CDR1 MDHEN and CDR2 SYDVKM. CDR3 in DNA: TGTGCCAGCAGTACCCTGTGGCTAGCGGGAGAAGTAGGCACAGATACGCAGTATTTT. Translated, it gives CASSTLWLAGEVGTDTQYF.

Of note for this clone: The sample carries other DNA sequences with the same CDR3. This chain joins TRBV28 and TRBJ2-7, with D perhaps matching TRBD2 (6 bases). V lost 3 bases, J lost 2 bases, and 11 bases lay in between. The CDR3 runs 14 residues. Looked up from germline, CDR1 is MDHEN and CDR2 is SYDVKM. In DNA form, the CDR3 reads TGTGCCAGCAGTTTGGGGGGTGGGACCTACGAGCAGTACTTC. Protein sequence: CASSLGGGTYEQYF. The full variable domain, rest sourced from reference TRBV28 and TRBJ2-7, is DVKVTQSSRYLVKRTGEKVFLECVQDMDHENMFWYRQDPGLGLRLIYFSYDVKMKEKGDIPEGYSVSREKKERFSLILESASTNQTSMYLCASSLGGGTYEQYFGPGTRLTVT.

The V gene is TRBV30, the J gene TRBJ1-2, with TRBD1 identical over 9 bases. CDR3 length: 13 amino acids. After removal of 2 bases from V and 7 bases from J, the junction contained 5 bases not matched to a gene. Germline V lookup: CDR1 GTSNPN, CDR2 SVGIG (reference sequence). CDR3 region: CAWSLGQGRGYTF. Here the CDR3 DNA reads TGTGCCTGGAGTTTGGGACAGGGTCGTGGCTACACCTTC.

The rearrangement links TRBV6-5 to TRBJ1-1; D is possibly TRBD1 (5 bases). CDR1 and CDR2 (germline): MNHEY, SVGAGI. There are 14 residues in the CDR3. The V end was cut by 6 bases, the J end by 1 base, with 12 bases between. CDR3 coding DNA: TGTGCCAGCAGCCTGGCGGGGGGGAACACTGAAGCTTTCTTT. This gives the protein CASSLAGGNTEAFF.

The chain links TRBV25-1 to TRBJ2-7, with D possibly matching TRBD1 (5 bases). This CDR3 spans 17 amino acids. V lost 1 base and J 0 bases, leaving 16 bases between the germline ends. Germline V gene sequence: CDR1 MGHDK, CDR2 SYGVNS. CDR3: CASSELGQGKSSYEQYF. As DNA, the CDR3 is TGTGCCAGCAGTGAATTGGGGCAGGGAAAAAGCTCCTACGAGCAGTACTTC.

The chain is built from TRBV7-9 and TRBJ2-7; 10 bases match TRBD2. The CDR3 has 14 amino acids. Unmatched junction bases numbered 3, after V lost 5 bases and J lost 2 bases. Per germline, CDR1 SEHNR and CDR2 FQNEAQ (reference sequence). The CDR3 sequence: CASSEREGAYEQYF. The CDR3 DNA is TGTGCCAGCAGCGAGCGGGAGGGCGCCTACGAGCAGTACTTC. Drawing the rest from reference TRBV7-9 and TRBJ2-7, the complete variable domain is DTGVSQNPRHKITKRGQNVTFRCDPISEHNRLYWYRQTLGQGPEFLTYFQNEAQLEKSRLLSDRFSAERPKGSFSTLEIQRTEQGDSAMYLCASSEREGAYEQYFGPGTRLTVT.

The chain employs TRBV6-5 and TRBJ2-5; a weak D match, TRBD1 (5 bases). The CDR3 has 13 amino acids. The germline V and J ends were trimmed by 6 bases and 1 base, with 9 bases remaining between them. Per the germline V gene, CDR1 is MNHEY and CDR2 is SVGAGI. CDR3 region: CASRRQTQETQYF. The CDR3 DNA reads TGTGCCAGCAGAAGACAGACCCAAGAGACCCAGTACTTC.

Of note for this clone: Other nucleotide sequences from this sample produce the same CDR3. The chain uses TRBV3-1 (or the pseudogene TRBV3-2) and TRBJ1-5; no firm D call. Germline-derived CDR1 and CDR2 are LGHDT and YNNKEL (reference sequence). This CDR3 spans 15 amino acids. Trimming pared 0 bases from V and 1 base from J, leaving 7 bases between. The CDR3 is CASSQDSGSNQPQHF. The CDR3 nucleotides are TGTGCCAGCAGCCAAGATTCGGGGAGCAATCAGCCCCAGCATTTT.

The V and J genes are TRBV7-9 and TRBJ2-7, with D possibly being TRBD1 (5 bases). The CDR3 is made up of 18 amino acids. Looked up from germline, CDR1 is SEHNR and CDR2 is FQNEAQ (reference sequence). Trimming shortened V by 3 bases and J by 1 base, and 22 bases separated the two germline ends. The CDR3 sequence is CASSFVQGNSYGSYEQYF. The CDR3 DNA reads TGTGCCAGCAGCTTCGTCCAGGGAAATAGCTATGGGTCCTACGAGCAGTACTTC.

The chain combines TRBV27 with TRBJ2-3; 8 bases match TRBD2. The CDR3 is 15 residues long. Per the germline V gene, CDR1 is MNHEY and CDR2 is SMNVEV (reference sequence). The trim removed 3 bases at V and 5 bases at J, leaving 7 bases unmatched. CDR3 DNA: TGTGCCAGCAGTTTCGTAGCGGGACGAAGAGATACGCAGTATTTT. Encoded protein: CASSFVAGRRDTQYF.

The chain links TRBV10-1 to TRBJ2-1, with 8 nucleotides matching TRBD2. This CDR3 spans 12 amino acids. The germline V gene encodes CDR1 WNHNN and CDR2 SYGVQD (reference sequence). V was pared by 9 bases and J by 10 bases, with 8 bases of the junction left unmatched. Written as DNA, the CDR3 is TGCGCCAGAGGGGGAGCGGGAGACGAGCAGTTCTTC. Translating gives CARGGAGDEQFF.

The chain employs TRBV19 and TRBJ1-2; 10 bases are shared with TRBD1. J was trimmed by 8 bases and V by 1 base; bases with no gene match: 4. The CDR3 is 14 residues long. The germline V gene encodes CDR1 LNHDA and CDR2 SQIVND (reference sequence). This CDR3 reads CASSIGDRGGGYTF. CDR3 DNA sequence: TGTGCCAGTAGTATAGGGGACAGGGGTGGAGGCTACACCTTC.

The chain recombines TRBV27 with TRBJ2-7; TRBD1 aligns across 7 bases. Germline V CDR1 and CDR2: MNHEY, SMNVEV (reference sequence). The CDR3 runs to 19 residues. Trimming at V came to 0 bases and at J to 5 bases, leaving 19 bases not matched to a gene. CDR3 bases: TGTGCCAGCAGTTTATCCAATTTCATGATAGGGGGCGCGGGTCACGAGCAGTACTTC. Protein sequence: CASSLSNFMIGGAGHEQYF.

This rearrangement joins TRBV4-1 to TRBJ2-7; 15 nucleotides align to TRBD2. Germline trimming cut 3 bases from V and 4 bases from J; bases unmatched to any gene: 7. Per the germline V gene, CDR1 is MGHRA and CDR2 is YSYEKL. CDR3 length equals 17 residues. The CDR3 DNA follows: TGCGCCAGCAGCCAGGCGGGACTAGCGGGAGGAGCATACGAGCAGTACTTC. This gives the protein CASSQAGLAGGAYEQYF.

The V call is TRBV29-1, the J call TRBJ2-7, with 9 nucleotides matching TRBD1. Germline V gives CDR1 SQVTM, CDR2 ANQGSEA. V shed 5 bases, J shed 3 bases, and the junction held 8 bases outside the gene matches. This CDR3 is built from 14 residues. Here the CDR3 DNA reads TGCAGCGTTCGACCGGGACAGGGAAGCTACGAGCAGTACTTC. Protein product: CSVRPGQGSYEQYF.

This chain joins TRBV2 and TRBJ1-4; a possible D gene is TRBD1 (5 bases). The CDR3 is made up of 15 amino acids. The V gene lost 0 bases and the J gene lost 6 bases, with 11 bases spanning the gap. Germline lookup yields CDR1 SNHLY and CDR2 FYNNEI. As DNA, the CDR3 is TGTGCCAGCAGTGAAGCGGGCAGGGTCTATGAAAAACTGTTTTTT. Translation: CASSEAGRVYEKLFF.

This sequence joins TRBV11-3 and TRBJ2-5, with 11 bases identical to TRBD1. The CDR3 is 17 residues long. Trimming at V came to 2 bases and at J to 4 bases, leaving 9 bases not matched to a gene. Germline-derived CDR1 and CDR2 are SGHNT and YENEEA. The CDR3 bases are TGTGCCAGCAGCTTAATAACCGGACAGGGGGCGGGAGAGACCCAGTACTTC. Residues: CASSLITGQGAGETQYF.

V is TRBV28 and J is TRBJ2-5; 10 bases line up with TRBD1. Trimming cost V 8 bases and J 4 bases; bases outside gene matches: 10. The CDR3 totals 15 residues. Looked up from germline, CDR1 is MDHEN and CDR2 is SYDVKM. The CDR3 bases are TGTGCCAGCGTGCCCGGGACAGGGGCCGGAGAGACCCAGTACTTC. Translation gives CASVPGTGAGETQYF.